These 25 T cell receptor beta chains were sequenced from one sample in a study of T cells in Graves' hyperthyroidism and ophthalmopathy. TCR beta CDR3 region amplification was performed from RNA transcripts. The HTBI primer set served for first-round RT-PCR of the TCR CDR3. TCRdb independently ran MiXCR on the multiplex PCR reads; one entry per CDR3 protein. This table holds approximately 640,000 distinct CDR3 sequences, 15% to 20% found once. Sequences were obtained from blood. The receptors come from a man aged 45-65 years with Graves' hyperthyroidism.

Concerning this clonotype: This sequence may be a read error, since a much larger clone differs from it by one base. The rearrangement links TRBV2 to TRBJ1-5; 7 positions agree with TRBD1. The CDR3 is 13 residues long. The germline gives CDR1 SNHLY, CDR2 FYNNEI. The CDR3 sequence: CASSEQGGQPQLF. CDR3 nucleotides: TGTGCCAGCAGTGAGCAGGGGGGTCAGCCCCAGCTTTTT.

V gene TRBV27 combines with J gene TRBJ2-6, with D unclear. The length of the CDR3 is 18 residues. Germline V gives CDR1 MNHEY, CDR2 SMNVEV (reference sequence). Between the trimmed V and J ends, which lost 7 bases and 0 bases, there was a span of 19 bases. CDR3 residues: CASKQTLGRTSGANVLTF. The CDR3 bases are TGTGCCAGCAAACAAACCCTCGGACGGACCTCTGGGGCCAACGTCCTGACTTTC.

This clonotype was picked up many times. This chain uses TRBV28 with TRBJ1-3; D perhaps matches TRBD1 (5 bases). The CDR3 spans 15 residues. Per the germline V gene, CDR1 is MDHEN and CDR2 is SYDVKM. V lost 6 bases to trimming and J lost 1 base, with 13 bases between them. The CDR3 DNA reads as TGTGCCAGCAGCCCCGGGGACTCGTCTGGAAACACCATATATTTT. Translating it yields CASSPGDSSGNTIYF.

Ten or more counts support this clonotype. The chain carries TRBV29-1 and TRBJ1-5; D is uncertain. The CDR3 is 12 amino acids. The germline V gene encodes CDR1 SQVTM and CDR2 ANQGSEA. V was cut by 6 bases and J by 5 bases, with 11 bases left in between. CDR3 sequence (DNA): TGCAGCGTCAGCGGACGGGATCAGCCCCAGCATTTT. Translating gives CSVSGRDQPQHF.

This clonotype was observed at least ten times. The chain has TRBV6-2 or TRBV6-3 and TRBJ2-1; 8 bases align to TRBD1. CDR3 length equals 16 residues. The germline V gene has CDR1 MNHEY and CDR2 SVGEGT. With 5 bases clipped from V and 7 bases from J, the junction kept 13 bases outside the gene matches. As DNA, the CDR3 is TGTGCCAGCAGTCACCCGATAGGACAGGGAACGAATGAGCAGTTCTTC. Protein product: CASSHPIGQGTNEQFF.

This clonotype was seen ten or more times. J is TRBJ1-2 and V is TRBV7-2, with D possibly matching TRBD1 (6 bases). The CDR3 sequence is 13 residues long. V lost 5 bases to trimming and J lost 5 bases, with 12 bases between them. From germline, CDR1 is SGHTA and CDR2 FQGNSA. The CDR3 is CASSTGTQYGYTF. DNA for the CDR3: TGTGCCAGCAGCACCGGGACACAGTATGGCTACACCTTC.

With respect to this clonotype: Its ends do not fully match the called genes, so a read error is possible. DNA of the CDR3: TGCGCCAGCAGCCAAGGCCTGCGGGGTAGCTCCTACAATAAGCAGTTCTTC. Residues: CASSQGLRGSSYNKQFF. This chain uses TRBV7-3 with TRBJ2-1; the D gene is possibly TRBD2 (6 bases). This CDR3 region has 17 residues. Germline V gene sequence: CDR1 SGHTA, CDR2 FQGTGA.

This clonotype occurred many times. The rearrangement joins TRBV10-3 to TRBJ2-5; weak D call: TRBD2 (6 bases). The ends were cut back, 0 bases at V and 1 base at J, with 6 bases in the middle. This CDR3 region has 14 residues. Per germline, CDR1 ENHRY and CDR2 SYGVKD. CDR3 amino acids: CAISESSGQETQYF. CDR3 in DNA: TGTGCCATCAGTGAGTCTAGCGGCCAAGAGACCCAGTACTTC.

This clonotype was observed many times. V usage is TRBV11-3 and J usage is TRBJ1-2; TRBD1 might be the D (5 bases). Germline V gene sequence: CDR1 SGHNT, CDR2 YENEEA. V shed 2 bases and J shed 0 bases, with 16 bases lying between them. The CDR3 loop spans 17 amino acids. In DNA form, the CDR3 reads TGTGCCAGCAGCTTACCGGTGGTGGACACGGCTAACTATGGCTACACCTTC. This codes for CASSLPVVDTANYGYTF.

The chain uses TRBV5-1 and TRBJ2-1; D call uncertain. The CDR3 runs to 12 residues. Germline CDR1 and CDR2: SGHRS and YFSETQ. The V end was cut by 7 bases, the J end by 7 bases, with 12 bases between. CDR3 nucleotide sequence: TGCGCCAGCGGTAATATTGGGAATGAGCAGTTCTTC. It translates to CASGNIGNEQFF.

Note on this clonotype: Lacking the conserved final phenylalanine or tryptophan, this CDR3 likely reflects a read error. The CDR3 protein is CSALPGGSTNEKLFL. The CDR3 DNA follows: TGCAGTGCTCTCCCCGGGGGGTCAACTAATGAAAAACTGTTTCTT. This chain uses TRBV20-1 with TRBJ1-4; a possible D gene is TRBD1 (5 bases). CDR1 and CDR2 (germline): DFQATT, SNEGSKA (reference sequence). Trimming left V 5 bases short and J 0 bases short, with 13 bases between. The CDR3 totals 15 residues.

The chain is built from TRBV19 and TRBJ2-3; TRBD2 agrees at 12 bases. Germline V lookup: CDR1 LNHDA, CDR2 SQIVND (reference sequence). The V segment lost 3 bases and the J segment 4 bases; nucleotides outside the gene matches: 2. The CDR3 is made up of 15 amino acids. The CDR3 sequence: CASSILAGGADTQYF. DNA for the CDR3: TGTGCCAGTAGTATTCTAGCGGGAGGGGCAGATACGCAGTATTTT.

Worth noting for this clonotype: The junction shows a germline mismatch at one end, possibly a read error. J is TRBJ1-3 and V is TRBV29-1; tentatively, D is TRBD1 (6 bases). This CDR3 has 16 amino acids. Germline V lookup: CDR1 SQVTM, CDR2 ANQGSEA. CDR3 nucleotides: TGTAGCGTTGCCAGTTACAGGGTAGATGATGGAAACACCATATATTTT. Its protein is CSVASYRVDDGNTIYF.

This clonotype was counted between two and nine times. This chain connects TRBV6-4 to TRBJ2-3; D might be TRBD1 (6 bases). Germline CDR1 reads MRHNA; CDR2 reads SNTAGT. With 0 bases removed from V and 6 bases from J, the gap between germline ends came to 7 bases. There are 13 residues in the CDR3. CDR3 nucleotides: TGTGCCAGCAGTGACTCGGGGGCGGATACGCAGTATTTT. This sequence encodes CASSDSGADTQYF.

CDR3 region: CASRGLRGITDTQYF. CDR3 DNA sequence: TGTGCCAGCAGGGGACTCAGGGGGATCACAGATACGCAGTATTTT. V and J are TRBV6-1 and TRBJ2-3; possibly TRBD1 for D (7 bases). This CDR3 region has 15 residues. Between the trimmed V and J ends, which lost 6 bases and 2 bases, there was a span of 15 bases. Per germline, CDR1 MNHNS and CDR2 SASEGT.

CDR3 bases: TGCAGTGCTAGATGGTGGGAGAAGAGCACAGATACGCAGTATTTT. Its protein product is CSARWWEKSTDTQYF. The genes are TRBV20-1 and TRBJ2-3; D is perhaps TRBD2 (5 bases). The CDR3 spans 15 residues. V lost 2 bases and J 0 bases, leaving 12 bases between the germline ends. Germline CDR1 reads DFQATT; CDR2 reads SNEGSKA (reference sequence).

This clonotype was recorded a few times. At one of its ends the junction is not consistent with the germline gene, which may arise from a read error. V and J are TRBV12-3 or TRBV12-4 and TRBJ1-2; possibly TRBD1 for D (6 bases). The CDR3 sequence is 15 residues long. The CDR3 DNA follows: TGTGCCAGCAGTTTTGGGGGACAAACTAACTATGGCTACATCTTC. It yields the protein CASSFGGQTNYGYIF.

This clonotype was counted many times. The gene calls are TRBV7-3 and TRBJ2-1; D is possibly TRBD2 (5 bases). V lost 2 bases, J lost 10 bases, and 12 bases lay in between. CDR3 length: 13 amino acids. The germline CDR1 and CDR2 sequences are SGHTA and FQGTGA. This CDR3 reads CASSLAVGGEQFF. The DNA for the CDR3 is TGTGCCAGCAGCTTAGCGGTCGGCGGGGAGCAGTTCTTC.

This clonotype has a handful of counts. The chain recombines TRBV3-1 with TRBJ1-5, with D uncertain. V lost 4 bases and J lost 4, with 11 bases in between. The germline CDR1 and CDR2 sequences are LGHDT and YNNKEL (reference sequence). This CDR3 comprises 14 residues. CDR3 nucleotides: TGTGCCAGCAGCCTTGGACGGATAAATCAGCCCCAGCATTTT. This encodes CASSLGRINQPQHF.

As for this clonotype: A much larger clone lies one base from this, so it may be a read error. This chain links TRBV27 with TRBJ2-5; 10 bases agree with TRBD2. Germline V CDR1 and CDR2: MNHEY, SMNVEV (reference sequence). The CDR3 has 16 residues. The CDR3 region is CASSPGLAGDKEAQYF. CDR3 DNA sequence: TGTGCCAGCAGCCCCGGCCTAGCGGGAGACAAAGAGGCCCAGTACTTC.

A few counts support this clonotype. The chain recombines TRBV10-2 with TRBJ2-3, with TRBD2 as a possible D gene (5 bases). Per germline, CDR1 WSHSY and CDR2 SAAADI. Trimming cost V 3 bases and J 4 bases, with 11 bases left between them. There are 14 residues in the CDR3. The CDR3 DNA follows: TGCGCCAGCAGTGACTTTGAGGGTGCAGATACGCAGTATTTT. As protein: CASSDFEGADTQYF.

The chain couples TRBV29-1 to TRBJ1-1; the D is unclear. Germline V gene data show CDR1 as SQVTM and CDR2 as ANQGSEA. Trimming removed 4 bases from V and 4 bases from J, with 16 bases in between. This CDR3 is 14 amino acids long. The CDR3: CSVGTTFLSTEAFF. CDR3 nucleotide sequence: TGCAGCGTTGGGACCACCTTTCTCAGCACTGAAGCTTTCTTT.

This clonotype was found many times. The chain joins TRBV24-1 to TRBJ2-7, with 8 bases aligning to TRBD2. Germline CDR1 and CDR2: KGHDR and SFDVKD. Trimming removed 5 bases from V and 4 bases from J; junction bases left unmatched: 3. The CDR3 is 13 residues long. In DNA form, the CDR3 reads TGTGCCACCAGTGCCAGCGGGAGTTACGAGCAGTACTTC. As protein: CATSASGSYEQYF.

This clonotype was seen a handful of times. The V and J genes are TRBV6-1 and TRBJ2-5, with unresolved D. CDR1 is MNHNS, CDR2 SASEGT, per germline. Trimming cost V 10 bases and J 1 base, with 13 bases left between them. This CDR3 region has 13 residues. CDR3 DNA: TGTGCCACGGTGGCACCATCCCAAGAGACCCAGTACTTC. It specifies CATVAPSQETQYF.

This clonotype was observed at least ten times. This chain joins TRBV5-5 and TRBJ1-2, with D possibly matching TRBD1 (5 bases). The CDR3 loop spans 15 amino acids. The V and J ends lost 3 bases and 2 bases respectively, with 14 bases between them. Germline loops: CDR1 SGHKS, CDR2 YYEKEE (reference sequence). CDR3 sequence: CASSSGTSLNYGYTF. The CDR3 DNA reads as TGTGCCAGCAGCTCCGGGACGTCTCTAAACTATGGCTACACCTTC.